Many counts were recorded for the clone carrying this TCR beta chain. This specimen belongs to a study of T-cell reconstitution after alpha-beta-depleted transplantation in children. V was trimmed by 0 bases and J by 6 bases, leaving 9 bases between them. Germline V CDR1 and CDR2: SQVTM, ANQGSEA. CDR3 length equals 13 residues. It was with unique molecular identifiers that the TCRbeta library was prepared. One entry per CDR3 protein, called by TCRdb with MiXCR from the PCR reads. The repertoire holds hundreds of thousands of distinct CDR3 sequences, with around 13% as singletons. Sequenced material: PBMCs from the stem cell graft donor, taken from the stem cell graft. The sequence was collected from a human donor who donated a stem cell graft to a child with combined immunodeficiency. J is TRBJ2-1 and V is TRBV29-1; no firm D call. CDR3 sequence reads: CSVEDWAGNEQFF. CDR3 bases: TGCAGCGTTGAAGATTGGGCAGGCAATGAGCAGTTCTTC.